This T cell receptor (beta chain) was documented in a study of T-cell memory formation after mild COVID-19. TCRdb reprocessed the 5' RACE reads via MiXCR and lists one record per CDR3 protein. The sample yields around 530,000 distinct CDR3 sequences, less than 25% seen once. This CDR3 has 15 residues. V lost 4 bases to trimming and J lost 5 bases, with 15 bases between them. Findings and caveats of the study: Of the contracting clones, CD4+ ones lay mainly in CM and EM, and CD8+ ones in EMRA.

Worth noting for this clonotype: Antigen unknown.

The TCR originated in an adult woman who had mild COVID-19 (a few samples of this study predate the infection). Cell type and time point are not known. The chain carries TRBV12-3 or TRBV12-4 and TRBJ2-1; weak D call: TRBD1 (6 bases). The sample was PBMCs or a T cell subset sorted from them (not recorded which). This chain's CDR3 is CASSSRRQVDNEQFF. DNA of the CDR3: TGTGCCAGCAGTTCCCGAAGACAGGTAGACAATGAGCAGTTCTTC.